These 12 T cell receptor beta chains originate from one sample sequenced in a study of cytomegalovirus exposure and HLA in healthy donors. Amplification used 60 Vbeta primers and 13 Jbeta primers. Repertoires were generated with immunoSEQ multiplex PCR, while TCRdb's copy carries only in-frame clones and drops some. The data show under 200,000 clones, over 70% seen once. The sequencing input was PBMCs. The source of these receptors is a woman aged 18-29 years in good health and CMV-seropositive.

The chain combines TRBV6-6 with TRBJ2-7; the D gene is possibly TRBD2 (5 bases). Trimming removed 2 bases from V and 2 bases from J, with 16 bases in between. The germline V gene has CDR1 MNHNY and CDR2 SVGAGI (reference sequence). The CDR3 is made up of 16 amino acids. CDR3 loop: CASSYPTSGPTYEQYF. The CDR3 DNA reads as TGTGCCAGCAGTTACCCTACTAGTGGGCCCACCTACGAGCAGTACTTC.

The genes are TRBV5-1 and TRBJ2-1; the match to TRBD2 covers 9 bases. CDR3 length equals 17 residues. The germline V gene encodes CDR1 SGHRS and CDR2 YFSETQ. The ends lost 4 bases at V and 2 bases at J; junction bases unmatched: 10. CDR3 nucleotides: TGCGCCAGCAGCGCCGGGACTAGCTCCCCTGCCTACAATGAGCAGTTCTTC. This encodes CASSAGTSSPAYNEQFF.

The chain links TRBV15 to TRBJ1-1; no clear D. The V end lost 5 bases, the J end lost 2 bases, and 12 bases lay between the germline ends. CDR1 and CDR2 from the germline V gene are LNHNV and YYDKDF (reference sequence). This CDR3 region has 14 residues. The CDR3 loop is CATSPPVSNTEAFF. CDR3 bases: TGTGCCACCAGCCCACCCGTGAGTAACACTGAAGCTTTCTTT.

V is TRBV2 and J is TRBJ2-1, with a tentative D call TRBD2 (5 bases). V lost 6 bases and J lost 3, with 12 bases in between. In germline, CDR1 is SNHLY, CDR2 FYNNEI. This CDR3 comprises 14 residues. This CDR3 is CASRDLGSYNEQFF. DNA of the CDR3: TGTGCCAGCAGGGATCTGGGGAGCTACAATGAGCAGTTCTTC.

The rearrangement links TRBV27 to TRBJ2-7; D is perhaps TRBD2 (6 bases). The CDR3 is 13 residues long. CDR1 and CDR2 (germline): MNHEY, SMNVEV (reference sequence). The germline V and J ends were trimmed by 4 bases and 3 bases, with 10 bases remaining between them. The CDR3 DNA sequence: TGTGCCAGCAGTTACGCCGGGGGCTACGAGCAGTACTTC. Residues: CASSYAGGYEQYF.

The chain employs TRBV15 and TRBJ2-3, with 13 bases identical to TRBD2. Losses at the gene ends were 5 bases for V and 4 bases for J; bases not matched to a gene: 6. Germline V gene sequence: CDR1 LNHNV, CDR2 YYDKDF (reference sequence). CDR3 length: 16 residues. CDR3 bases: TGTGCCACCAGCGGCACTAGCGGGGGGGCCTCAGATACGCAGTATTTT. Protein product: CATSGTSGGASDTQYF.

J is TRBJ1-1 and V is TRBV11-1, with D perhaps matching TRBD1 (6 bases). The germline gives CDR1 SGHAT, CDR2 FQDESV (reference sequence). The CDR3 has 14 residues. Trimming shortened V by 3 bases and J by 3 bases, and 11 bases separated the two germline ends. DNA for the CDR3: TGTGCCAGCAGCTTGTCTGCAGGGGACACTGAAGCTTTCTTT. It is translated as CASSLSAGDTEAFF. The full variable domain, its missing parts supplied by reference TRBV11-1 and TRBJ1-1, is EAEVAQSPRYKITEKSQAVAFWCDPISGHATLYWYRQILGQGPELLVQFQDESVVDDSQLPKDRFSAERLKGVDSTLKIQPAELGDSAMYLCASSLSAGDTEAFFGQGTRLTVV.

The chain has TRBV27 and TRBJ2-2; D unclear. Germline V gene lookup returns CDR1 MNHEY and CDR2 SMNVEV (reference sequence). The CDR3 totals 12 residues. Trimming stripped 2 bases from V and 6 bases from J, with 4 bases between. CDR3 DNA: TGTGCCAGCAGTTTAACGGCCGGGGAGCTGTTTTTT. Its translation is CASSLTAGELFF.

V and J are TRBV6-5 and TRBJ2-1, with 7 bases lining up with TRBD2. Germline V gene data show CDR1 as MNHEY and CDR2 as SVGAGI. V dropped 6 bases and J dropped 5; count of bases not matched to a gene: 7. The CDR3 spans 14 residues. The CDR3 is CASSQSGANNEQFF. Here the CDR3 DNA reads TGTGCCAGCAGCCAGAGCGGGGCAAACAATGAGCAGTTCTTC.

This rearrangement joins TRBV7-9 to TRBJ1-6, with 10 bases that match TRBD1. Germline values: CDR1 SEHNR, CDR2 FQNEAQ (reference sequence). CDR3 length: 17 amino acids. The ends lost 5 bases at V and 4 bases at J; junction bases unmatched: 8. CDR3 sequence (DNA): TGTGCCAGCAGCCGCGGGCGGACAGGGGGATATAATTCACCCCTCCACTTT. Its protein is CASSRGRTGGYNSPLHF.

The chain employs TRBV1 and TRBJ2-5; the D call of TRBD2 is as the table states it, not checked on the DNA. The J call is in doubt because the DNA end fits TRBJ2-7 better. TRBV1 is a known pseudogene. This CDR3 region has 15 residues. DNA of the CDR3: TGCACCAGCAGGATAGTACTAGCGGGGGCCTACGAGCAGTACTTC. It codes for CTSRIVLAGAYEQYF.

With respect to this clone: The sample has other DNA sequences that encode this CDR3 too. This sequence joins TRBV5-1 and TRBJ2-7; no definite D call. Trimming stripped 1 base from V and 3 bases from J, with 5 bases between. This CDR3 contains 12 residues. CDR1 and CDR2 (germline): SGHRS, YFSETQ. For the CDR3, the DNA is TGCGCCAGCAGCTTGACGGGCTACGAGCAGTACTTC. As protein: CASSLTGYEQYF.